This T cell receptor (beta chain) was found in a study of T cell responses to AZD1222 COVID-19 vaccine (dated by TCRdb to the early 2020s). For the study in its entirety: AZD1222 recipients with second doses at about 4 weeks or about 12 weeks were pooled, because spike-specific TCR depth and breadth did not differ between schedules. A total of more than 230 trial participants underwent TCR sequencing, of whom roughly 210 had received two doses of AZD1222 and approximately 25 had received two doses of the MenACWY control vaccine. Trial participants were enrolled by age into subgroups of 18-55, 56-69 and 70-plus years, and around 150, 29 and 61 TCR-sequenced participants, respectively, were included in these subgroups.

As to this clone: It lacks a known antigen. No much larger clone exists at a distance of one base, and base qualities are not known.

Interpreted using the paper, the time point label stands for: baseline before first vaccination. The vaccinee samples were drawn from two UK trials, COV001 and COV002, one of which was a single-blind randomized controlled phase 2/3 trial testing AZD1222 (ChAdOx1 nCoV-19) in healthy adults. For TCRbeta chain sequencing, PBMC samples from trial participants were taken at day 0 and at day 28 after the second dose. The CDR3 regions of human TCRbeta chains were subjected to immunosequencing. The study's processing was this. Repertoire TCRs were checked for matches against a reference library of SARS-CoV-2-specific TCRs that had been generated using the MIRA antigen-specificity platform. Breadth was defined as the fraction of unique TCRs that were SARS-CoV-2-associated, and depth was defined as the fraction of total T cells that were SARS-CoV-2-associated. Each spike-specific TCR was assigned to its reactive spike region and to a CD4 or CD8 class using the MIRA data. Log10-transformed breadth and depth values were compared by one-way ANOVA with Sidak's multiple comparisons tests. TCRdb carries this immuneACCESS record with in-frame sequences only. Its versions omit some clonotypes, under half of them owing to an unresolved V gene in the studies checked, with the rest unexplained. V and J calls and clone size are those listed in that table; D and trimming were worked out from the DNA. The sample records about 96,000 clones, roughly 87% of which are singletons. Roughly 1.5% of the sample rests with the top ten.

General conclusions and limits of the study: Most participants were white British and females outnumbered males, and the authors suggested that clonal diversity may have been underestimated. Nearly half of unique spike-specific TCRs reportedly recognized epitopes outside regions mutated in the B.1.351 and B.1.1.7 variants. Because no day 14 peak-response samples were available, the repertoires could be characterized only after the peak T cell response. The 56-69-year group was small, and its depth increase did not reach significance, likely because of low power. The whole spike protein was spanned by vaccine-associated CD4 TCRs, and dominant responses were seen in regions 160-218 and 743-854. Only 5 to 7 AZD1222 recipients were SARS-CoV-2 seropositive at baseline, limiting conclusions about previously exposed vaccinees. A significant rise in spike-specific TCR breadth and depth was observed after two AZD1222 doses relative to day 0 and relative to MenACWY recipients.

The source material was peripheral blood, sampled on day 0 of AZD1222 vaccination. The sequence was obtained from an adult in good health.

For the CDR3, the sequence is CASSFLGGEGQPQHF. The sequence in DNA is TGTGCCAGCAGTTTTCTCGGAGGGGAGGGCCAGCCCCAGCATTTT. The sequence is built from TRBV27 and TRBJ1-5; TRBD1 is possibly the D segment (5 matching bases). Per the germline V gene (reference sequence), MNHEY is the CDR1 and SMNVEV is the CDR2. There are 15 amino acids in the CDR3, from cysteine to phenylalanine inclusive. This entry keeps only the CDR3 DNA: 45 bases, framed from base 1. The junction carries 16 bases between V and J, which are trimmed by 3 bases and 7 bases respectively.